Shown below are 12 T cell receptor beta chains from a single sample sequenced in a study of blood T cell repertoires in COVID-19 (dated by TCRdb to 2020 to 2022). The library relied on the immunoSEQ multiplex PCR assay. What TCRdb holds here is the immuneACCESS table cut down to in-frame rearrangements. Part of the clones is not present; checked against another copy, under half of the missing clones reflect an unresolved V gene, and the others are unexplained. Recorded for this sample are about 80,000 clones; more than 70% of them occurred a single time. The biggest ten clones account for about 7% of the sample. Sequencing input: peripheral blood. The receptors here all came from a woman aged 80 or older with acute or convalescent COVID-19.

The rearrangement joins TRBV12-5 to TRBJ1-2; TRBD1 is a possible D gene (5 bases). CDR3 size: 13 residues. Between the trimmed V and J ends, which lost 7 bases and 3 bases, there was a span of 12 bases. Germline values: CDR1 LGHNT, CDR2 FRNRAP. The CDR3 nucleotides are TGTGCTAGTGCCCTCGGAGGGGACTATGGCTACACCTTC. Amino acids: CASALGGDYGYTF.

This chain connects TRBV6-1 to TRBJ1-2; maybe TRBD1 (6 bases). The V end was cut by 0 bases, the J end by 4 bases, with 9 bases between. There are 14 residues in the CDR3. Germline V lookup: CDR1 MNHNS, CDR2 SASEGT. The CDR3 protein is CASSEAGGLYGYTF. For the CDR3, the DNA is TGTGCCAGCAGTGAAGCAGGGGGTCTCTATGGCTACACCTTC.

This chain links TRBV5-8 with TRBJ2-3; 7 bases map to TRBD1. J lost 2 bases, V lost 7 bases, and 7 bases had no gene match. In germline, CDR1 is SGHTS, CDR2 YDEGEE. The CDR3 is 14 amino acids. In nucleotides, the CDR3 is TGTGCCAGCTCCGGACAGGTGTTCACAGATACGCAGTATTTT. Translation gives CASSGQVFTDTQYF.

The rearrangement joins TRBV7-9 to TRBJ1-1; D call uncertain. The CDR3 length is 13 residues. CDR1 and CDR2 (germline): SEHNR, FQNEAQ (reference sequence). The V and J ends lost 6 bases and 1 base respectively, with 9 bases between them. The CDR3, as DNA: TGTGCCAGCAGTTCCGGTTGGAACACTGAAGCTTTCTTT. Protein: CASSSGWNTEAFF.

V is TRBV19 and J is TRBJ1-1; D unresolved. The CDR3 extends over 13 amino acids. Germline V gene lookup returns CDR1 LNHDA and CDR2 SQIVND (reference sequence). V lost 0 bases and J 3 bases, leaving 5 bases between the germline ends. CDR3 nucleotide sequence: TGTGCCAGTAGTATAGACGGGGACACTGAAGCTTTCTTT. Its translation: CASSIDGDTEAFF.

A remark on this clone: Mismatch with germline at one junction end may stem from a read error. The chain carries TRBV18 and TRBJ2-1; D may be TRBD1 (6 bases). Looked up from germline, CDR1 is KGHSH and CDR2 is LQKENI. The CDR3 loop spans 11 amino acids. The CDR3 bases are TGTGCCAGCTCACCAGTCCAGGGGTCCCTCTTC. This translates into CASSPVQGSLF.

The genes are TRBV29-1 and TRBJ1-3; TRBD1 is a possible D gene (5 bases). CDR1 is SQVTM, CDR2 ANQGSEA, per germline. The ends were cut back, 6 bases at V and 0 bases at J, with 9 bases in the middle. This CDR3 is built from 13 residues. The chain's CDR3 is CSVVRDSGNTIYF. DNA of the CDR3: TGCAGCGTCGTCAGGGACTCTGGAAACACCATATATTTT.

Only one count was recorded for this clone. The chain recombines TRBV7-2 with TRBJ2-1; D is undetermined. The CDR3 has 14 residues. V was shortened by 0 bases and J by 8 bases, with 11 bases between the two germline ends. CDR1 and CDR2 (germline): SGHTA, FQGNSA. The CDR3 nucleotides read TGTGCCAGCAGCTTAGCGTTGAGAGTAGATGAGCAGTTCTTC. Its protein is CASSLALRVDEQFF.

This chain connects TRBV5-6 to TRBJ2-6, with TRBD1 matching 8 bases. The J segment lost 2 bases and the V segment lost 1 base, leaving 2 bases of the junction unmatched. Germline-derived CDR1 and CDR2 are SGHDT and YYEEEE. This CDR3 comprises 16 residues. CDR3 nucleotides: TGTGCCAGCAGCTTGAGACAGGGGACTGGGGCCAACGTCCTGACTTTC. Translated: CASSLRQGTGANVLTF. Combining the CDR3 with reference TRBV5-6 and TRBJ2-6 gives the whole variable domain DAGVTQSPTHLIKTRGQQVTLRCSPKSGHDTVSWYQQALGQGPQFIFQYYEEEERQRGNFPDRFSGHQFPNYSSELNVNALLLGDSALYLCASSLRQGTGANVLTFGAGSRLTVL.

V usage is TRBV16 and J usage is TRBJ2-7; 7 bases are shared with TRBD1. CDR1 and CDR2 (germline): KGHSY, FQNENV. The V segment lost 2 bases and the J segment 6 bases; nucleotides outside the gene matches: 10. The CDR3 totals 15 residues. The CDR3 nucleotides read TGTGCCAGCAGCCAAATCGGCACAGGGGCGGGCGAGCAGTACTTC. Encoded protein: CASSQIGTGAGEQYF.

The table lists this clone with a few counts. V gene TRBV6-5 combines with J gene TRBJ2-2; no reliable D call. In germline, CDR1 is MNHEY, CDR2 SVGAGI. The CDR3 consists of 11 residues. V lost 6 bases to trimming and J lost 8 bases, with 7 bases between them. Here the CDR3 reads CASRVGGELFF. CDR3 sequence (DNA): TGTGCCAGCAGGGTCGGGGGGGAGCTGTTTTTT.

The genes are TRBV30 and TRBJ2-2, with 8 bases that match TRBD1. Germline lookup yields CDR1 GTSNPN and CDR2 SVGIG (reference sequence). CDR3 length: 16 residues. In DNA form, the CDR3 reads TGTGCTCGCTCCAGGGGGCGAATACCGAACACCGGGGAGCTGTTTTTT. Amino acids: CARSRGRIPNTGELFF.